This T cell receptor beta chain was sequenced for a study of blood T cells in healthy people across ages. V shed 3 bases and J 2 bases; nucleotides not matched to a gene: 7. The germline V gene encodes CDR1 MGHRA and CDR2 YSYEKL. This CDR3 is built from 15 residues. There are a few counts of this clonotype. Peripheral blood samples of 9 to 10 milliliters were drawn from each donor. It was with a sample-barcoded 5' primer and a J-beta primer mix that a second PCR of roughly 7 to 12 cycles was run. TCRdb re-called the 5' RACE reads through MiXCR, storing one row per CDR3 protein. The sample holds about 1.4 million distinct CDR3 sequences, approximately 60% seen once.

Sequencing was carried out using blood. The chain carries TRBV4-1 and TRBJ2-7; the match to TRBD1 covers 7 bases. The source of this sequence is a young man in good health. CDR3 DNA sequence: TGCGCCAGCAGCCACGGACAGGTCTTCCCCTACGAGCAGTACTTC. The encoded protein is CASSHGQVFPYEQYF.